This entry lists 9 T cell receptor beta chains sequenced from one sample in a study of blood T cell repertoires in COVID-19. The table came from immunoSEQ multiplex PCR; TCRdb's copy has only in-frame clones and leaves some out. The sample includes fewer than 45,000 clones, more than 65% of them seen just once. Sequenced input: peripheral blood. The receptors shown here come from a human donor in a cohort sampled during active COVID-19.

V is TRBV21-1 and J is TRBJ2-1; the DNA was not used to check the table's D call, TRBD2. TRBV21-1 is termed a pseudogene. This CDR3 has 16 amino acids. CDR3 bases: TGTGCCAGCAGCCTTGGACTAGCGGGTTTCAAGGATGAGCAGTTCTTC. Protein product: CASSLGLAGFKDEQFF.

This chain joins TRBV5-1 and TRBJ2-1; D not resolved. Germline V lookup: CDR1 SGHRS, CDR2 YFSETQ. This CDR3 has 15 residues. The V and J ends lost 0 bases and 2 bases respectively, with 9 bases between them. The CDR3 bases are TGCGCCAGCAGCTTGGGGGTGGGCGCCTACAATGAGCAGTTCTTC. Translating it yields CASSLGVGAYNEQFF.

The V and J genes are TRBV30 and TRBJ1-1; D remains unclear. The germline V and J ends were trimmed by 0 bases and 1 base, with 6 bases remaining between them. This CDR3 has 13 amino acids. Germline CDR1 GTSNPN, CDR2 SVGIG (reference sequence). CDR3 nucleotides: TGTGCCTGGAGTGTACTAAGGAACACTGAAGCTTTCTTT. It codes for CAWSVLRNTEAFF.

This clone came up a few times. The J gene is TRBJ2-3, the V gene TRBV7-9; 9 positions agree with TRBD1. V was pared by 5 bases and J by 5 bases, with 11 bases of the junction left unmatched. Germline V gene lookup returns CDR1 SEHNR and CDR2 FQNEAQ (reference sequence). This CDR3 is built from 16 residues. The CDR3 loop reads CASSATGTGYIDTQYF. CDR3 DNA: TGTGCCAGCAGCGCGACCGGGACAGGGTACATAGATACGCAGTATTTT.

This chain joins TRBV5-5 and TRBJ2-7; 7 bases agree with TRBD2. The germline V gene has CDR1 SGHKS and CDR2 YYEKEE (reference sequence). The V segment lost 7 bases and the J segment 0 bases; nucleotides outside the gene matches: 10. The CDR3 totals 15 residues. In DNA form, the CDR3 reads TGTGCCAGCTCACGGGGAGCGGGACTCTCCTACGAGCAGTACTTC. It is translated as CASSRGAGLSYEQYF.

This sequence joins TRBV11-2 and TRBJ2-5; TRBD1 aligns across 7 bases. The germline gives CDR1 SGHAT, CDR2 FQNNGV. After removal of 5 bases from V and 4 bases from J, the junction contained 10 bases not matched to a gene. The length of the CDR3 is 15 residues. CDR3 sequence reads: CASSLNRGVGETQYF. The CDR3 DNA reads TGTGCCAGCAGCCTAAACAGGGGAGTAGGAGAGACCCAGTACTTC.

This rearrangement joins TRBV4-1 to TRBJ1-1; D ambiguous. The germline V gene has CDR1 MGHRA and CDR2 YSYEKL. This CDR3 is 14 amino acids long. V dropped 2 bases and J dropped 2 bases, with 9 bases sitting between them. The CDR3 DNA is TGCGCCAGCAGCCAATGGCCGGGAAACACTGAAGCTTTCTTT. It specifies CASSQWPGNTEAFF.

This clone is deemed medium-sized (0.01 to 0.1%). The V and J genes are TRBV19 and TRBJ2-1; 11 bases are shared with TRBD2. The V and J ends lost 1 base and 6 bases, in that order; junction bases with no gene match: 5. The CDR3 loop spans 16 amino acids. Germline-derived CDR1 and CDR2 are LNHDA and SQIVND (reference sequence). The CDR3 loop is CASSIVAGGPGNEQFF. Here the CDR3 DNA reads TGTGCCAGTAGTATAGTAGCGGGAGGGCCGGGCAATGAGCAGTTCTTC.

V gene TRBV5-1 combines with J gene TRBJ1-3, with a weak D call TRBD1 (6 bases). This CDR3 is 15 amino acids long. The germline gives CDR1 SGHRS, CDR2 YFSETQ. V lost 4 bases to trimming and J lost 8 bases, with 19 bases between them. CDR3 sequence (DNA): TGCGCCAGCAGCCCTCAAACAGGGTCCGGGGACACCATATATTTT. It codes for CASSPQTGSGDTIYF. Based on the CDR3 plus reference TRBV5-1 and TRBJ1-3, the full variable domain is KAGVTQTPRYLIKTRGQQVTLSCSPISGHRSVSWYQQTPGQGLQFLFEYFSETQRNKGNFPGRFSGRQFSNSRSEMNVSTLELGDSALYLCASSPQTGSGDTIYFGEGSWLTVV.